This T cell receptor beta chain appears in the sequencing data of a study of preoperative IRX-2 immunotherapy in early breast cancer (dated by TCRdb to about 2019). Receptors were amplified or captured by the immunoSEQ multiplex PCR assay. TCRdb obtained this table from immuneACCESS and retained in-frame rearrangements with V and J assigned. These tables miss some clones; where compared with another copy, unresolved V genes account for less than half of the shortfall, and the remainder is unexplained. Across this sample there are around 35,000 clones, with nearly 95% seen only once. Around 6% of the sample comes from the top ten. Turning to this clone: Its specific antigen is unknown. No clone much larger than this one lies a single base away; base qualities are absent.

The germline V gene (reference sequence) sets CDR1 to LNHDA and CDR2 to SQIVND. CDR3 length: 12 amino acids, cysteine to phenylalanine. CDR3 DNA is the only sequence kept; it has 36 bases, read in frame from the first base. The junction shows trimming of 7 bases on V and 5 bases on J, and the gene matches do not reach 2 bases of it. The treatment or condition label corresponds to: preoperative locoregional IRX-2 cytokine immunotherapy. The samples were obtained from a phase Ib study that tested preoperative, locoregional IRX-2 cytokine immunotherapy meant to prime immune responses. Before surgery, IRX-2 was given to the donors, who were patients with early-stage breast cancer.

The source is a human donor with breast cancer. This material was acquired from a patient treated with IRX-2 immunotherapy. The chain was built from TRBV19 and TRBJ1-5; 7 of the junction bases match TRBD1. CDR3 sequence: CASKQGYQPQHF. The nucleotide sequence reads TGTGCCAGTAAACAGGGGTATCAGCCCCAGCATTTT. The CDR3, completed at both ends by the reference TRBV19 and TRBJ1-5 genes, gives the full variable domain DGGITQSPKYLFRKEGQNVTLSCEQNLNHDAMYWYRQDPGQGLRLIYYSQIVNDFQKGDIAEGYSVSREKKESFPLTVTSAQKNPTAFYLCASKQGYQPQHFGDGTRLSIL.